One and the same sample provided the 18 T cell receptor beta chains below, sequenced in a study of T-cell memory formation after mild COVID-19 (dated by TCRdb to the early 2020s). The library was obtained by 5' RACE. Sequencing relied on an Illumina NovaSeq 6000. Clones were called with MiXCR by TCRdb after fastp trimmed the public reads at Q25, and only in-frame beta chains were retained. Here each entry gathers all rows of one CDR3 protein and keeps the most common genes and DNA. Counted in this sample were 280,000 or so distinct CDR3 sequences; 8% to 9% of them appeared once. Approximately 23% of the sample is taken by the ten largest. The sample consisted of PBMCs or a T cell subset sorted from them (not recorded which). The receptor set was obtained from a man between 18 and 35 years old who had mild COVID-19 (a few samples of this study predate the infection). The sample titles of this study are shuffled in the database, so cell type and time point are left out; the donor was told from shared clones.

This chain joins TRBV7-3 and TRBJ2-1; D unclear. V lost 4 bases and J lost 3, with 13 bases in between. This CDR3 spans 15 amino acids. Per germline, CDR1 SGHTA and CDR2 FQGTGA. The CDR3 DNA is TGTGCCAGCAGCTCCCCCGGCTCCTTCTACAATGAGCAGTTCTTC. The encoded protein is CASSSPGSFYNEQFF. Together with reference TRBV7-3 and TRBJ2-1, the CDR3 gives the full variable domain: GAGVSQTPSNKVTEKGKYVELRCDPISGHTALYWYRQSLGQGPEFLIYFQGTGAADDSGLPNDRFFAVRPEGSVSTLKIQRTERGDSAVYLCASSSPGSFYNEQFFGPGTRLTVL.

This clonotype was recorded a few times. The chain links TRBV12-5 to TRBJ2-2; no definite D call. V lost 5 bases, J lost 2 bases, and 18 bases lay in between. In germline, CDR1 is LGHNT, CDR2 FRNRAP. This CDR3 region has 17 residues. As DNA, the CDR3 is TGTGCTAGTGGTCCTGATCAAGGATACCAAAACACCGGGGAGCTGTTTTTT. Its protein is CASGPDQGYQNTGELFF.

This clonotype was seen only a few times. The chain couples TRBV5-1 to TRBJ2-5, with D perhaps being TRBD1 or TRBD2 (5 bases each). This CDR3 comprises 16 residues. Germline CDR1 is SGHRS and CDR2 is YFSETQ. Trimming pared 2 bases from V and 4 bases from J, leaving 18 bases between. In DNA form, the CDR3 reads TGCGCCAGCAGCTTATTGGGGGAAGGGAGTAGAGAGACCCAGTACTTC. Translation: CASSLLGEGSRETQYF.

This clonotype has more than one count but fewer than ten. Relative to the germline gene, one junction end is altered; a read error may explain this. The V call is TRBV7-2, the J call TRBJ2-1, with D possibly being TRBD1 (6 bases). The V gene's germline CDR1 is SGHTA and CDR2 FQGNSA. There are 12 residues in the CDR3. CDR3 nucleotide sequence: TGTGCCAGCAGCTTAGATCCTAGTCAGGGGATCTTC. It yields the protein CASSLDPSQGIF.

This chain's CDR3 is CSVEEFAYNEQFF. The CDR3, as DNA: TGCAGCGTTGAAGAATTCGCCTACAATGAGCAGTTCTTC. The gene calls are TRBV29-1 and TRBJ2-1; D ambiguous. Deletions cut 0 bases from V and 2 bases from J, with 5 bases between. Germline V CDR1 and CDR2: SQVTM, ANQGSEA. There are 13 residues in the CDR3.

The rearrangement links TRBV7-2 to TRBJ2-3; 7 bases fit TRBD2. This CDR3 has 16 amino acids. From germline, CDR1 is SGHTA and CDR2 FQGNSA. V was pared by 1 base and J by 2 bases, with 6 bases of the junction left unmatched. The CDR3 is CASSLVWRGSTDTQYF. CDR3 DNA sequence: TGTGCCAGCAGCTTAGTTTGGCGGGGGTCCACAGATACGCAGTATTTT.

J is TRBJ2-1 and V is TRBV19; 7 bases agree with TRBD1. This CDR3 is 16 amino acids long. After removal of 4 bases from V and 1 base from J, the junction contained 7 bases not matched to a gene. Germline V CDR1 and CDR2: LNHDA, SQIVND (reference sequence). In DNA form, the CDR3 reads TGTGCCAGTAGTAGAGACAGGGAAGGTTCCTACAATGAGCAGTTCTTC. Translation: CASSRDREGSYNEQFF.

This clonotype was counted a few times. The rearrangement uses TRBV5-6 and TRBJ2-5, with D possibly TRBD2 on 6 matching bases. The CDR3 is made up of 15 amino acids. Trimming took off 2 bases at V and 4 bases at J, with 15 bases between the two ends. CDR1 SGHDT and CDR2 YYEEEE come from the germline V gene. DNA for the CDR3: TGTGCCAGCAGCTTCTCTGGGTCTAGCGCAGAGACCCAGTACTTC. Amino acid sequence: CASSFSGSSAETQYF.

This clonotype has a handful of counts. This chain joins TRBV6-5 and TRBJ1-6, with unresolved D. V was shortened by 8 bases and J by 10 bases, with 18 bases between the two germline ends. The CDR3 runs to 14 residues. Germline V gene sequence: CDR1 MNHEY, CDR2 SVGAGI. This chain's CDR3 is CASRRETTGSPLHF. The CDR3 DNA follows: TGTGCCAGCCGCCGAGAAACGACGGGATCACCCCTCCACTTT.

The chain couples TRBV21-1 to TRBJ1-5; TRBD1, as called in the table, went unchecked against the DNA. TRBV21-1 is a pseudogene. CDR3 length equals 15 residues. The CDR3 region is CASILTGTAQKPQHF. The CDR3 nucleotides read TGTGCCAGCATTCTAACAGGGACGGCTCAGAAGCCCCAGCATTTT.

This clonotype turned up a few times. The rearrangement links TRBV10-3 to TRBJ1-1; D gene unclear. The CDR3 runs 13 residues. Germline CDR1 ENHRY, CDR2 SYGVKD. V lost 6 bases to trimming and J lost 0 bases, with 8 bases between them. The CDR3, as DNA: TGTGCCATCAGGGGAAGCTTGAACACTGAAGCTTTCTTT. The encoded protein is CAIRGSLNTEAFF.

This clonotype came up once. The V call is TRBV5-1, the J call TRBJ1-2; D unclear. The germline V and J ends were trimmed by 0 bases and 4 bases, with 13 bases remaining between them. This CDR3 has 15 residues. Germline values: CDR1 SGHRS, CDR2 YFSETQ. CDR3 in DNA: TGCGCCAGCAGCTTGGAGAGAAAACCAACCTATGGCTACACCTTC. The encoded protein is CASSLERKPTYGYTF.

CDR3 coding DNA: TGCGCCAGCAGCTTGGTTCGCCAAACCTACAATGAGCAGTTCTTC. Translation: CASSLVRQTYNEQFF. The chain has TRBV5-1 and TRBJ2-1; D call uncertain. Trimming stripped 0 bases from V and 2 bases from J, with 9 bases between. This CDR3 comprises 15 residues. Germline CDR1 reads SGHRS; CDR2 reads YFSETQ.

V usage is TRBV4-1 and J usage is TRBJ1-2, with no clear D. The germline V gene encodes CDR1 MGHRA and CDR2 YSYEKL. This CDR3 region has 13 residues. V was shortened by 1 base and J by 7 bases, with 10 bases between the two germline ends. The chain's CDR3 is CASSQATVGGYTF. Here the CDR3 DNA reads TGCGCCAGCAGCCAAGCCACCGTCGGTGGCTACACCTTC.

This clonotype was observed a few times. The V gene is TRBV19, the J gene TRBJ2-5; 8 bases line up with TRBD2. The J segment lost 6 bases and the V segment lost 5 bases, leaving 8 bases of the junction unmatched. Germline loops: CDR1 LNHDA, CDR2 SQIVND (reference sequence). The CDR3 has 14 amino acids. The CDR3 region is CASSVVGTRKTQYF. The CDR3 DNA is TGTGCCAGTAGTGTAGTCGGGACTAGGAAGACCCAGTACTTC.

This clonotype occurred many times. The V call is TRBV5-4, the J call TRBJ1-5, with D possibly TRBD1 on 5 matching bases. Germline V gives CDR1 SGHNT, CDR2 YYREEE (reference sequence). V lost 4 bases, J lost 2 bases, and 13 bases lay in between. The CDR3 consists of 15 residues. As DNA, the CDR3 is TGTGCCAGCAGCACCCAGGGCACGGGCAATCAGCCCCAGCATTTT. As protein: CASSTQGTGNQPQHF.

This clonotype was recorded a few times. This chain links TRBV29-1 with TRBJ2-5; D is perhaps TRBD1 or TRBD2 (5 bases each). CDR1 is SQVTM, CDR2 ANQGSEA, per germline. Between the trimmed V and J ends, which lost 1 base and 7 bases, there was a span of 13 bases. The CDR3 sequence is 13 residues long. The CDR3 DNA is TGCAGCGTTGAAGCCGGCTCCGGGGCGACCCAGTACTTC. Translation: CSVEAGSGATQYF.

This CDR3 is CSARATGAGANVLTF. Here the CDR3 DNA reads TGCAGTGCTAGGGCGACAGGGGCTGGGGCCAACGTCCTGACTTTC. The gene calls are TRBV20-1 and TRBJ2-6; 8 bases align to TRBD1. CDR1 is DFQATT, CDR2 SNEGSKA, per germline (reference sequence). V lost 3 bases, J lost 2 bases, and 3 bases stayed unmatched. This CDR3 is built from 15 residues.